These 24 T cell receptor beta chains came from one sample sequenced in a study of T cells in Graves' hyperthyroidism and ophthalmopathy. Using RNA transcripts as the source, TCR beta CDR3 regions were amplified. The HTBI primer set served for first-round RT-PCR of the TCR CDR3. Using its own MiXCR run on the multiplex PCR reads, TCRdb lists one record per CDR3 protein. This sample carries just under 750,000 distinct CDR3 sequences, approximately 36% of them seen once, and the ten largest clones take around 32%. The specimen sequenced was blood. These receptors were taken from a woman between 40 and 55 years old with Graves' hyperthyroidism.

The gene calls are TRBV7-9 and TRBJ2-5, with D possibly TRBD2 on 6 matching bases. Germline V lookup: CDR1 SEHNR, CDR2 FQNEAQ (reference sequence). This CDR3 is 16 amino acids long. The V end lost 5 bases, the J end lost 4 bases, and 20 bases lay between the germline ends. The CDR3 here is CASSQVGLGGAETQYF. The CDR3 bases are TGTGCCAGCAGCCAAGTAGGGTTGGGGGGAGCAGAGACCCAGTACTTC. The full variable domain, completed using reference TRBV7-9 and TRBJ2-5, is DTGVSQNPRHKITKRGQNVTFRCDPISEHNRLYWYRQTLGQGPEFLTYFQNEAQLEKSRLLSDRFSAERPKGSFSTLEIQRTEQGDSAMYLCASSQVGLGGAETQYFGPGTRLLVL.

To note about this clonotype: Likely a read error: the CDR3 ends without its conserved phenylalanine or tryptophan. The genes are TRBV6-5 and TRBJ1-2; TRBD1 is a possible D gene (6 bases). V lost 5 bases and J lost 8, with 12 bases in between. This CDR3 region has 12 residues. Germline assignment: CDR1 MNHEY and CDR2 SVGAGI. In nucleotides, the CDR3 is TGTGCCAGCAGTAGACAGGAGGAAGGCTACACCCTC. The encoded protein is CASSRQEEGYTL.

V usage is TRBV19 and J usage is TRBJ1-1, with D maybe TRBD1 (5 bases). V was shortened by 8 bases and J by 3 bases, with 13 bases between the two germline ends. The CDR3 sequence is 13 residues long. From germline, CDR1 is LNHDA and CDR2 SQIVND (reference sequence). CDR3 sequence reads: CASVVGGDTEAFF. CDR3 nucleotides: TGTGCCAGTGTCGTCGGGGGGGACACTGAAGCTTTCTTT.

In its sample, this clonotype was seen a few times. This chain uses TRBV13 with TRBJ1-1, with D possibly matching TRBD1 (6 bases). V was trimmed by 5 bases and J by 1 base, leaving 14 bases between them. The CDR3 covers 15 residues. CDR1 and CDR2 (germline): PRHDT, FYEKMQ (reference sequence). CDR3 DNA: TGTGCCAGCAGCCACCGGGGCAGGGGGAACACTGAAGCTTTCTTT. This encodes CASSHRGRGNTEAFF.

The table lists this clonotype with a few counts. The V call is TRBV11-2, the J call TRBJ1-5, with TRBD1 as a possible D gene (5 bases). Trimming cost V 1 base and J 0 bases, with 16 bases left between them. Germline V CDR1 and CDR2: SGHAT, FQNNGV. This CDR3 contains 18 residues. CDR3 sequence reads: CASSLGSGAPSSNQPQHF. As DNA, the CDR3 is TGTGCCAGCAGCTTAGGTTCCGGGGCCCCTAGTAGCAATCAGCCCCAGCATTTT.

The J gene is TRBJ2-2, the V gene TRBV5-1; TRBD2 matches at 14 bases. In germline, CDR1 is SGHRS, CDR2 YFSETQ. V shed 7 bases, J shed 0 bases, and the junction held 8 bases outside the gene matches. The CDR3 is 18 residues long. CDR3 residues: CASASGLAGGSNTGELFF. CDR3 in DNA: TGCGCCAGCGCATCCGGACTAGCGGGAGGATCGAACACCGGGGAGCTGTTTTTT.

The CDR3 sequence: CASSISGANYGYTF. The CDR3 DNA reads TGTGCCAGTAGTATATCGGGAGCTAACTATGGCTACACCTTC. This rearrangement joins TRBV19 to TRBJ1-2; D uncertain. The length of the CDR3 is 14 residues. CDR1 is LNHDA and CDR2 is SQIVND in the germline V gene (reference sequence). V was cut by 2 bases and J by 0 bases, with 7 bases left in between.

The chain combines TRBV12-3 or TRBV12-4 with TRBJ2-5; D remains ambiguous. Trimming shortened V by 8 bases and J by 5 bases, and 18 bases separated the two germline ends. The CDR3 consists of 14 residues. As DNA, the CDR3 is TGTGCCAGCGTCCTCCACACCCAGGCGGAGACCCAGTACTTC. Translated, it gives CASVLHTQAETQYF.

This clonotype was found many times. The genes are TRBV7-2 and TRBJ2-5; 9 nucleotides match TRBD2. Germline CDR1 reads SGHTA; CDR2 reads FQGNSA. The length of the CDR3 is 17 residues. The ends lost 3 bases at V and 5 bases at J; junction bases unmatched: 13. CDR3 DNA sequence: TGTGCCAGCAGCTTCCCCCAGCGGGGGGTTATGAGGGAGACCCAGTACTTC. This codes for CASSFPQRGVMRETQYF.

V and J are TRBV9 and TRBJ2-2; no reliable D call. Per the germline V gene, CDR1 is SGDLS and CDR2 is YYNGEE. V lost 3 bases, J lost 6 bases, and 18 bases lay in between. The CDR3 runs to 16 residues. The CDR3 nucleotides read TGTGCCAGCAGCGGTTTTGGCCGGGCCAGCGCCGGGGAGCTGTTTTTT. This encodes CASSGFGRASAGELFF.

The chain carries TRBV6-5 and TRBJ2-2; no reliable D call. V lost 8 bases and J 7 bases, leaving 8 bases between the germline ends. The CDR3 spans 11 residues. Germline CDR1 reads MNHEY; CDR2 reads SVGAGI. CDR3: CASRGYGELFF. The CDR3 nucleotides read TGTGCCAGCCGCGGTTACGGGGAGCTGTTTTTT.

This clonotype is labeled medium-sized (0.01 to 0.1%). The chain joins TRBV2 to TRBJ1-2, with TRBD1 as a possible D gene (5 bases). Germline CDR1 is SNHLY and CDR2 is FYNNEI. V lost 1 base, J lost 4 bases, and 7 bases lay in between. CDR3 length equals 13 residues. This CDR3 is CASSEDQGYGYTF. The DNA for the CDR3 is TGTGCCAGCAGTGAAGATCAGGGCTATGGCTACACCTTC.

The sample holds a few counts of this clonotype. The chain uses TRBV12-3 or TRBV12-4 and TRBJ1-1, with D maybe TRBD1 (5 bases). Trimming pared 1 base from V and 1 base from J, leaving 13 bases between. There are 16 residues in the CDR3. This CDR3 reads CASSLVGRTPNTEAFF. The CDR3 nucleotides read TGTGCCAGCAGTTTAGTTGGGCGGACACCGAACACTGAAGCTTTCTTT.

This chain joins TRBV6-5 and TRBJ1-4; D is unresolved. The ends were cut back, 4 bases at V and 7 bases at J, with 19 bases in the middle. The CDR3 has 16 residues. Germline V gives CDR1 MNHEY, CDR2 SVGAGI. Here the CDR3 reads CASSLMYGDLGEKLFF. The CDR3 region has the DNA TGTGCCAGCAGTTTGATGTATGGGGATTTGGGTGAAAAACTGTTTTTT.

This clonotype appeared a few times. This chain links TRBV10-2 with TRBJ2-2; 13 positions agree with TRBD2. Germline V lookup: CDR1 WSHSY, CDR2 SAAADI. The CDR3 has 15 residues. J lost 6 bases, V lost 8 bases, and 6 bases had no gene match. The CDR3 region is CASVTTSGGSGELFF. CDR3 sequence (DNA): TGCGCCAGCGTCACGACTAGCGGGGGGTCCGGGGAGCTGTTTTTT.

V usage is TRBV7-6 and J usage is TRBJ2-5; a weak D match, TRBD2 (7 bases). CDR1 SGHVS and CDR2 FNYEAQ come from the germline V gene. Trimming pared 5 bases from V and 5 bases from J, leaving 18 bases between. The CDR3 is 15 residues long. The CDR3 DNA sequence: TGTGCCAGCAGCCAGGAGGGGGGGCAGGGTGAGACCCAGTACTTC. Translated, it gives CASSQEGGQGETQYF.

There are many counts of this clonotype. J is TRBJ1-1 and V is TRBV7-8; no clear D gene. CDR3 size: 13 residues. Trimming stripped 1 base from V and 4 bases from J, with 7 bases between. Germline values: CDR1 SGHVS, CDR2 FQNEAQ. The CDR3 coding sequence is TGTGCCAGCAGCTTAGTACATGGCACTGAAGCTTTCTTT. This encodes CASSLVHGTEAFF.

This clonotype was picked up a small number of times. This may come from a read error, since a much larger clone is one base off. The rearrangement joins TRBV10-3 to TRBJ1-2, with D unclear. V lost 5 bases to trimming and J lost 4 bases, with 8 bases between them. In germline, CDR1 is ENHRY, CDR2 SYGVKD. CDR3 length equals 12 residues. CDR3 coding DNA: TGTGCCATCAGTTCCGTCGTCTATGGCTACACCTTC. Translated, it gives CAISSVVYGYTF.

This chain joins TRBV10-3 and TRBJ2-1; TRBD2 matches 15 bases. The CDR3 totals 17 residues. The germline V gene has CDR1 ENHRY and CDR2 SYGVKD. Germline trimming cut 2 bases from V and 3 bases from J; bases unmatched to any gene: 2. This CDR3 is CAISEGTSGGIYNEQFF. CDR3 in DNA: TGTGCCATCAGTGAGGGGACTAGCGGGGGGATCTACAATGAGCAGTTCTTC.

This clonotype was found many times. The CDR3 nucleotides read TGTGCCAGCAGCTTCCTAACGGGAGAACTGTTTTTT. Protein: CASSFLTGELFF. The chain is built from TRBV7-2 and TRBJ1-4; D is undetermined. The ends were cut back, 3 bases at V and 12 bases at J, with 11 bases in the middle. The CDR3 totals 12 residues. Germline CDR1 is SGHTA and CDR2 is FQGNSA.

This clonotype was recorded many times. V is TRBV29-1 and J is TRBJ1-2, with no clear D. V was clipped by 5 bases and J by 1 base, with 17 bases between them. CDR3 length equals 15 residues. The germline CDR1 and CDR2 sequences are SQVTM and ANQGSEA. This CDR3 is CSVQRASGNNYGYTF. CDR3 nucleotides: TGCAGCGTTCAGAGGGCCTCTGGCAATAACTATGGCTACACCTTC.

The chain has TRBV12-5 and TRBJ1-5; D gene uncertain. The CDR3 runs to 14 residues. Looked up from germline, CDR1 is LGHNT and CDR2 is FRNRAP. Trimming removed 3 bases at V and 6 bases at J, with 12 bases between. For the CDR3, the DNA is TGTGCTAGTGGTTTAAAGGGTGGTGGTCAGCCCCAGCATTTT. As protein: CASGLKGGGQPQHF.

This clonotype was recorded a few times. The chain couples TRBV10-3 to TRBJ2-5; 9 bases are shared with TRBD2. CDR1 is ENHRY and CDR2 is SYGVKD in the germline V gene. V lost 4 bases, J lost 2 bases, and 8 bases stayed unmatched. The length of the CDR3 is 16 residues. This CDR3 is CAISGLAGVIQETQYF. As DNA, the CDR3 is TGTGCCATCAGTGGATTAGCGGGAGTGATTCAAGAGACCCAGTACTTC.

This sequence joins TRBV20-1 and TRBJ2-7, with D perhaps TRBD1 or TRBD2 (5 bases each). Germline V gene data show CDR1 as DFQATT and CDR2 as SNEGSKA (reference sequence). V lost 2 bases, J lost 4 bases, and 18 bases lay in between. The CDR3 totals 15 residues. CDR3 sequence: CSARSLRDGVYEQYF. DNA for the CDR3: TGCAGTGCTAGAAGTTTGAGGGACGGTGTATACGAGCAGTACTTC.